This is a list of T cell receptor beta chains from one sample in a study of T-cell reconstitution after alpha-beta-depleted transplantation in children. TCRdb redid the calling of the PCR reads with MiXCR, one entry per CDR3 protein. Of 45,000 to 70,000 distinct CDR3 sequences listed, 44% are singletons. The sample here was PBMCs, mostly from graft donor cells, taken 360 days after TCRalphabeta/CD19-depleted stem cell transplant. These receptor sequences come from a male patient between 5 and 17 years old who had a stem cell transplant for acute lymphoblastic leukemia, so the T cells may come from the graft donor. Each CDR3 is given with its conserved first and last residue. D genes are given only for firm matches. Part of the rows lack a size; the others show once, few, many or a class for expanded clones.

d_gene: TRBD2; abundance: few; j_gene: TRBJ2-3; v_gene: TRBV20-1; CDR3nt: TGCAGTGCTAGAGGGCTAGCGGGGGGCGAATATTTT; CDR3aa: CSARGLAGGEYF
d_gene: NA; abundance: few; j_gene: TRBJ2-3; v_gene: TRBV7-2; CDR3nt: TGTGCCAGCAGCTTGGGGCAGGGCACAGATACGCAGTATTTT; CDR3aa: CASSLGQGTDTQYF
d_gene: TRBD2; abundance: NA; j_gene: TRBJ2-3; v_gene: TRBV7-9; CDR3nt: TGTGCCAGCAGCCACGCGGGAGTCACAGATACGCAGTATTTT; CDR3aa: CASSHAGVTDTQYF
d_gene: NA; abundance: NA; j_gene: TRBJ2-5; v_gene: TRBV10-3; CDR3nt: TGTGCCATCAGTGAAGGGGGGCAATGGGAGACCCAGTACTTC; CDR3aa: CAISEGGQWETQYF
d_gene: NA; abundance: NA; j_gene: TRBJ1-5; v_gene: TRBV3-1; CDR3nt: TGTGCCAGCAGCCAAGGTGGGGCGAGGCAGCCCCAGCATTTT; CDR3aa: CASSQGGARQPQHF
d_gene: TRBD2; abundance: NA; j_gene: TRBJ2-7; v_gene: TRBV4-3; CDR3nt: TGCGCCAGCAGCCAAGGGACTAGACCCTACGAGCAGTACTTC; CDR3aa: CASSQGTRPYEQYF
d_gene: NA; abundance: few; j_gene: TRBJ1-1; v_gene: TRBV28; CDR3nt: TGTGCCAGCAGTTTATTGCCAAACACTGAAGCTTTCTTT; CDR3aa: CASSLLPNTEAFF
d_gene: TRBD2; abundance: NA; j_gene: TRBJ2-5; v_gene: TRBV5-1; CDR3nt: TGCGCCAGCAGCTTACCCCTACTAGCGGGCGAGGAGACCCAGTACTTC; CDR3aa: CASSLPLLAGEETQYF
d_gene: NA; abundance: once; j_gene: TRBJ1-4; v_gene: TRBV20-1; CDR3nt: TGCAGTGCCCTCGACTCCAATGAAAAACTGTTTTTT; CDR3aa: CSALDSNEKLFF
d_gene: NA; abundance: NA; j_gene: TRBJ2-3; v_gene: TRBV7-2; CDR3nt: TGTGCCAGCAGCCTTGACCGGGCTTCCCCCACAGATACGCAGTATTTT; CDR3aa: CASSLDRASPTDTQYF
d_gene: NA; abundance: NA; j_gene: TRBJ1-5; v_gene: TRBV13; CDR3nt: TGTGCCAGCAGCTTAGGGAGAGGGAGGCAGCCCCAGCATTTT; CDR3aa: CASSLGRGRQPQHF
d_gene: TRBD1; abundance: few; j_gene: TRBJ2-7; v_gene: TRBV28; CDR3nt: TGTGCCAGCAGTGAGACTAACAGGGGCACGGAGCAGTACTTC; CDR3aa: CASSETNRGTEQYF
d_gene: TRBD1; abundance: NA; j_gene: TRBJ2-7; v_gene: TRBV12-3/TRBV12-4; CDR3nt: TGTGCCAGCAGGAGGGACAGTTCATCCTACGAGCAGTACTTC; CDR3aa: CASRRDSSSYEQYF
d_gene: TRBD2; abundance: NA; j_gene: TRBJ2-5; v_gene: TRBV29-1; CDR3nt: TGCAGCGTTGAAAAGACTAGCAAGGGGCTCCCCCAAGAGACCCAGTACTTC; CDR3aa: CSVEKTSKGLPQETQYF
d_gene: NA; abundance: few; j_gene: TRBJ2-5; v_gene: TRBV27; CDR3nt: TGTGCCAGCAGTCATCCCAAGGAGACCCAGTACTTC; CDR3aa: CASSHPKETQYF
d_gene: NA; abundance: NA; j_gene: TRBJ2-2; v_gene: TRBV11-2; CDR3nt: TGTGCCAGCAGCTTACATATTGAGGGGGCCGGGGAGCTGTTTTTT; CDR3aa: CASSLHIEGAGELFF
d_gene: NA; abundance: many; j_gene: TRBJ2-7; v_gene: TRBV7-2; CDR3nt: TGTGCCAGCAGCATTGGTGGTAGTCCCGCCTACGAGCAGTACTTC; CDR3aa: CASSIGGSPAYEQYF
d_gene: NA; abundance: NA; j_gene: TRBJ2-7; v_gene: TRBV11-1; CDR3nt: TGTGCCAGCAGCTTAGGGACAACCTACGAGCAGTACTTC; CDR3aa: CASSLGTTYEQYF
d_gene: TRBD1; abundance: NA; j_gene: TRBJ2-7; v_gene: TRBV20-1; CDR3nt: TGCAGTGCTAGAGATCCGGGACAGGGGGACTACGAGCAGTACTTC; CDR3aa: CSARDPGQGDYEQYF
d_gene: NA; abundance: few; j_gene: TRBJ1-4; v_gene: TRBV21-1; CDR3nt: TGTGCCAGCAGCAAAAGTTGCGGTGTCACCTTTAATGAAAAACTGTTTTTT; CDR3aa: CASSKSCGVTFNEKLFF
d_gene: NA; abundance: few; j_gene: TRBJ1-2; v_gene: TRBV4-1; CDR3nt: TGCGCCAGCAGCCAAGAGCCCGGGCTCCTAGTAAGCTATGGCTACACCTTC; CDR3aa: CASSQEPGLLVSYGYTF
d_gene: NA; abundance: NA; j_gene: TRBJ2-7; v_gene: TRBV6-1; CDR3nt: TGTGCCAGCAGTGAGGGTTACAGTTACGAGCAGTACTTC; CDR3aa: CASSEGYSYEQYF
d_gene: NA; abundance: NA; j_gene: TRBJ2-2; v_gene: TRBV4-3; CDR3nt: TGCGCCAGCAGCCAAACAGGGAGGGACACCGGGGAGCTGTTTTTT; CDR3aa: CASSQTGRDTGELFF
d_gene: TRBD2; abundance: NA; j_gene: TRBJ2-1; v_gene: TRBV4-3; CDR3nt: TGCGCCAGCAGCCAGGACCGGACTAGCGGGGGGGCGGGTGAGCAGTTCTTC; CDR3aa: CASSQDRTSGGAGEQFF
d_gene: NA; abundance: once; j_gene: TRBJ2-4; v_gene: TRBV7-2; CDR3nt: TGTGCCAGCAGCTCCGCTCGACGTTCTGACATTCAGTACTTC; CDR3aa: CASSSARRSDIQYF
d_gene: TRBD1; abundance: few; j_gene: TRBJ2-5; v_gene: TRBV12-3/TRBV12-4; CDR3nt: TGTGCCAGCAGCACCGGGACAGGACAAGAGACCCAGTACTTC; CDR3aa: CASSTGTGQETQYF
d_gene: NA; abundance: few; j_gene: TRBJ2-3; v_gene: TRBV7-8; CDR3nt: TGTGCCAGCAGCCGGTTCACGGGGGATACGCAGTATTTT; CDR3aa: CASSRFTGDTQYF
d_gene: NA; abundance: NA; j_gene: TRBJ2-7; v_gene: TRBV4-1; CDR3nt: TGCGCCAGCAGTCTTAATACCGGGCCTTCCTACGAGCAGTACTTC; CDR3aa: CASSLNTGPSYEQYF
d_gene: NA; abundance: NA; j_gene: TRBJ2-4; v_gene: TRBV12-3/TRBV12-4; CDR3nt: TGTGCCAGCAGTTTCCAGGGGCGGGGGCGGGGGAACATTCAGTACTTC; CDR3aa: CASSFQGRGRGNIQYF
d_gene: NA; abundance: NA; j_gene: TRBJ2-7; v_gene: TRBV14; CDR3nt: TGTGCCAGCAGACGACAGGCTCCCAGCTCCTACGAGCAGTACTTC; CDR3aa: CASRRQAPSSYEQYF
d_gene: TRBD2; abundance: NA; j_gene: TRBJ2-2; v_gene: TRBV5-5; CDR3nt: TGTGCCAGCAGCTTATGGGCAGGGAGGGACACCGGGGAGCTGTTTTTT; CDR3aa: CASSLWAGRDTGELFF
d_gene: NA; abundance: few; j_gene: TRBJ2-7; v_gene: TRBV12-3/TRBV12-4; CDR3nt: TGTGCCAGCAGCCAGTCCCTGGAGCAGTACTTC; CDR3aa: CASSQSLEQYF
d_gene: TRBD1; abundance: NA; j_gene: TRBJ1-1; v_gene: TRBV5-1; CDR3nt: TGCGCCAGCAGCTCGACAGGGGCTGCTAACACTGAAGCTTTCTTT; CDR3aa: CASSSTGAANTEAFF
d_gene: NA; abundance: NA; j_gene: TRBJ1-3; v_gene: TRBV29-1; CDR3nt: TGCAGCGTTGACCTTTGGGCCGTCTCTGGAAACACCATATATTTT; CDR3aa: CSVDLWAVSGNTIYF
d_gene: NA; abundance: few; j_gene: TRBJ2-3; v_gene: TRBV27; CDR3nt: TGTGCCAGCAGTTTACTCACAGATACGCAGTATTTT; CDR3aa: CASSLLTDTQYF
d_gene: NA; abundance: NA; j_gene: TRBJ2-3; v_gene: TRBV2; CDR3nt: TGTGCCAGCAAAGGCCAGACTAGCACAGATACGCAGTATTTT; CDR3aa: CASKGQTSTDTQYF
d_gene: NA; abundance: NA; j_gene: TRBJ2-5; v_gene: TRBV24-1; CDR3nt: TGTGCCACCAGTGAAAGAGGACATCTGGAAGAGACCCAGTACTTC; CDR3aa: CATSERGHLEETQYF
d_gene: NA; abundance: NA; j_gene: TRBJ2-7; v_gene: TRBV28; CDR3nt: TGTGCCAGCTCGTTTTCTCCGAGGACGGGAGCCTTCTCCTACGAGCAGTACTTC; CDR3aa: CASSFSPRTGAFSYEQYF
d_gene: TRBD1; abundance: NA; j_gene: TRBJ2-7; v_gene: TRBV5-1; CDR3nt: TGCGCCAGCCGGGACAGGGTCTCCTACGAGCAGTACTTC; CDR3aa: CASRDRVSYEQYF
d_gene: TRBD1; abundance: NA; j_gene: TRBJ2-3; v_gene: TRBV7-9; CDR3nt: TGTGCCAGCAGCCCTGAGGGGGCAGGCTACACAGATACGCAGTATTTT; CDR3aa: CASSPEGAGYTDTQYF
d_gene: NA; abundance: NA; j_gene: TRBJ2-1; v_gene: TRBV29-1; CDR3nt: TGCAGCGCACCTACGGATAGCTCCTACAATGAGCAGTTCTTC; CDR3aa: CSAPTDSSYNEQFF
d_gene: TRBD2; abundance: few; j_gene: TRBJ2-7; v_gene: TRBV6-1; CDR3nt: TGTGCCAGCAGCCCCACTAGCGGGGGCACCTACGAGCAGTACTTC; CDR3aa: CASSPTSGGTYEQYF
d_gene: NA; abundance: NA; j_gene: TRBJ2-2; v_gene: TRBV4-1; CDR3nt: TGCGCCAGCAGCCAAGATTTCGGACCGCGAGGGGAGCTGTTTTTT; CDR3aa: CASSQDFGPRGELFF
d_gene: NA; abundance: many; j_gene: TRBJ2-3; v_gene: TRBV7-8; CDR3nt: TGTGCCAGCAGCTCTTTCACAGATACGCAGTATTTT; CDR3aa: CASSSFTDTQYF
d_gene: TRBD2; abundance: NA; j_gene: TRBJ2-1; v_gene: TRBV12-3/TRBV12-4; CDR3nt: TGTGCCAGCAGTTTTCAGGGCGGGGGCTACAATGAGCAGTTCTTC; CDR3aa: CASSFQGGGYNEQFF
d_gene: TRBD2; abundance: few; j_gene: TRBJ2-1; v_gene: TRBV19; CDR3nt: TGTGCCAGTAAGACTAGCGGGCACAATGAGCAGTTCTTC; CDR3aa: CASKTSGHNEQFF
d_gene: NA; abundance: NA; j_gene: TRBJ2-5; v_gene: TRBV5-1; CDR3nt: TGCGCCAGCAGCTCCCCGGGACCGTCCTCGGAGACCCAGTACTTC; CDR3aa: CASSSPGPSSETQYF
d_gene: NA; abundance: NA; j_gene: TRBJ2-1; v_gene: TRBV27; CDR3nt: TGTGCCATCAGGAGGTACAGGCTGGGTGAGCAGTTCTTC; CDR3aa: CAIRRYRLGEQFF
d_gene: NA; abundance: NA; j_gene: TRBJ2-7; v_gene: TRBV2; CDR3nt: TGTGCCAGCAGTGAACGCGGCGCAGGGGCATTCTACGAGCAGTACTTC; CDR3aa: CASSERGAGAFYEQYF
d_gene: NA; abundance: once; j_gene: TRBJ2-5; v_gene: TRBV5-1; CDR3nt: TGCGCCAGCAGCTTGGGGACTACCCAAGAGACCCAGTACTTC; CDR3aa: CASSLGTTQETQYF
d_gene: TRBD2; abundance: NA; j_gene: TRBJ2-2; v_gene: TRBV12-3/TRBV12-4; CDR3nt: TGTGCCAGCACCCTCTACCCCTGGACTAGATCGAACACCGGGGAGCTGTTTTTT; CDR3aa: CASTLYPWTRSNTGELFF
d_gene: NA; abundance: NA; j_gene: TRBJ1-4; v_gene: TRBV20-1; CDR3nt: TGCAGTGCTAGAGATCAGGGTGGGACTGAAAAACTGTTTTTT; CDR3aa: CSARDQGGTEKLFF
d_gene: NA; abundance: few; j_gene: TRBJ2-1; v_gene: TRBV7-8; CDR3nt: TGTGCCAGCAGCTTAGAGGTTTACAATGAGCAGTTCTTC; CDR3aa: CASSLEVYNEQFF
d_gene: NA; abundance: NA; j_gene: TRBJ2-1; v_gene: TRBV12-3/TRBV12-4; CDR3nt: TGTGCCAGCAGTCCCCAGGGGCCTGAGCAGTTCTTC; CDR3aa: CASSPQGPEQFF
d_gene: NA; abundance: NA; j_gene: TRBJ2-7; v_gene: TRBV12-3/TRBV12-4; CDR3nt: TGTGCCAGCAGTTTAGACCGGGGGGCCGTCTACGAGCAGTACTTC; CDR3aa: CASSLDRGAVYEQYF